This passage covers 21 T cell receptor beta chains from one sample sequenced in a study of blood T cell repertoires in COVID-19. Assay: immunoSEQ multiplex PCR; the TCRdb copy retains only in-frame clones and omits some. Among 220,000 or so clones listed, over 70% were seen once. Sample: peripheral blood. The receptors were gathered from a woman aged 70-85 years with acute or convalescent COVID-19.

The V call is TRBV5-4, the J call TRBJ1-1, with 10 bases fitting TRBD1. The CDR3 loop spans 15 amino acids. The V and J ends lost 2 bases and 7 bases, in that order; junction bases with no gene match: 8. CDR1 is SGHNT, CDR2 YYREEE, per germline (reference sequence). The CDR3 reads CASSFPPGQGLEAFF. The CDR3 nucleotides are TGTGCCAGCAGCTTCCCCCCGGGACAGGGGCTTGAAGCTTTCTTT.

V and J are TRBV24-1 and TRBJ1-6; D possibly corresponds to TRBD1 (6 bases). CDR1 is KGHDR, CDR2 SFDVKD, per germline. The V end lost 5 bases, the J end lost 7 bases, and 11 bases lay between the germline ends. This CDR3 has 14 amino acids. The CDR3 DNA follows: TGTGCCACCAGTGCCGGGGACACCAATTCACCCCTCCACTTT. This codes for CATSAGDTNSPLHF.

V is TRBV2 and J is TRBJ2-7, with 11 bases aligning to TRBD1. This CDR3 region has 16 residues. J was trimmed by 4 bases and V by 8 bases; bases with no gene match: 13. The germline gives CDR1 SNHLY, CDR2 FYNNEI. The CDR3 protein is CASPRTGTGGLYEQYF. The CDR3 DNA sequence: TGTGCCAGCCCCCGAACCGGGACAGGGGGGTTGTACGAGCAGTACTTC.

DNA for the CDR3: TGTGCCACCAGTGATTTCGAAGGGGCAGGAGCTTTCTTT. It specifies CATSDFEGAGAFF. The V gene is TRBV24-1, the J gene TRBJ1-1, with D perhaps matching TRBD1 (5 bases). This CDR3 spans 13 amino acids. In germline, CDR1 is KGHDR, CDR2 SFDVKD. V was trimmed by 1 base and J by 10 bases, leaving 12 bases between them.

V and J are TRBV3-1 (or the pseudogene TRBV3-2) and TRBJ2-5, with 7 positions matching TRBD2. The CDR3 spans 14 residues. Germline CDR1 and CDR2: LGHDT and YNNKEL (reference sequence). The V and J ends lost 5 bases and 4 bases, in that order; junction bases with no gene match: 7. Here the CDR3 DNA reads TGTGCCAGCAGCGGACTAGGAGACCCAGAGACCCAGTACTTC. Encoded protein: CASSGLGDPETQYF.

The V and J genes are TRBV5-1 and TRBJ2-7; TRBD2 matches 9 bases. With V trimmed by 4 bases and J by 2 bases, 4 bases remained unmatched. The germline CDR1 and CDR2 sequences are SGHRS and YFSETQ. This CDR3 region has 14 residues. In DNA form, the CDR3 reads TGCGCCAGCAGCGTAGCGGGAGCTACCTACGAGCAGTACTTC. Translating it yields CASSVAGATYEQYF.

The chain has TRBV27 and TRBJ2-5; 7 bases align to TRBD1. Trimming removed 5 bases from V and 4 bases from J; junction bases left unmatched: 10. In germline, CDR1 is MNHEY, CDR2 SMNVEV (reference sequence). The CDR3 consists of 15 residues. CDR3 nucleotides: TGTGCCAGCAGTAGAACAGGGGCGAAGCGAGAGACCCAGTACTTC. This encodes CASSRTGAKRETQYF.

As for this clone: One end of the junction does not line up with germline, which may come from a read error. This chain joins TRBV19 and TRBJ1-5; tentative D call: TRBD1 (5 bases). Per germline, CDR1 LNHDA and CDR2 SQIVND (reference sequence). The CDR3 contains 13 residues. CDR3 protein: CASRKDSIQPQHF. For the CDR3, the DNA is TGTGCCAGTAGGAAAGACAGCATTCAGCCCCAGCATTTT. The full variable domain, completed using reference TRBV19 and TRBJ1-5, is DGGITQSPKYLFRKEGQNVTLSCEQNLNHDAMYWYRQDPGQGLRLIYYSQIVNDFQKGDIAEGYSVSREKKESFPLTVTSAQKNPTAFYLCASRKDSIQPQHFGDGTRLSIL.

The chain links TRBV2 to TRBJ1-4; 11 nucleotides match TRBD1. The CDR3 length is 15 residues. V dropped 6 bases and J dropped 6; count of bases not matched to a gene: 6. The V gene's germline CDR1 is SNHLY and CDR2 FYNNEI. As DNA, the CDR3 is TGTGCCAGCAGGGACGGGACAGGGGGTTATGAAAAACTGTTTTTT. Amino acid sequence: CASRDGTGGYEKLFF.

The genes are TRBV2 and TRBJ2-5; D is undetermined. Germline CDR1 reads SNHLY; CDR2 reads FYNNEI. The V gene lost 6 bases and the J gene lost 4 bases, with 6 bases spanning the gap. CDR3 length equals 11 residues. The CDR3 sequence is CASRLRETQYF. CDR3 sequence (DNA): TGTGCCAGCAGGCTCAGAGAGACCCAGTACTTC.

The chain joins TRBV19 to TRBJ2-3; 7 nucleotides align to TRBD1. The CDR3 runs to 17 residues. Trimming cost V 3 bases and J 4 bases; bases outside gene matches: 13. CDR1 and CDR2 from the germline V gene are LNHDA and SQIVND (reference sequence). The CDR3 nucleotides read TGTGCCAGTAGTATTTTCCCCGGCAGGGGGATTGCAGATACGCAGTATTTT. As protein: CASSIFPGRGIADTQYF.

The chain uses TRBV5-4 and TRBJ2-3; possibly TRBD2 for D (6 bases). CDR1 and CDR2 (germline): SGHNT, YYREEE (reference sequence). The V end lost 4 bases, the J end lost 7 bases, and 16 bases lay between the germline ends. The CDR3 totals 14 residues. CDR3 DNA: TGTGCCAGCAGCCGATACCGGGGACTCAATACGCAGTATTTT. Protein sequence: CASSRYRGLNTQYF. Based on the CDR3 plus reference TRBV5-4 and TRBJ2-3, the full variable domain is ETGVTQSPTHLIKTRGQQVTLRCSSQSGHNTVSWYQQALGQGPQFIFQYYREEENGRGNFPPRFSGLQFPNYSSELNVNALELDDSALYLCASSRYRGLNTQYFGPGTRLTVL.

The CDR3 is CASSLAAQLNTEAFF. The CDR3 DNA reads as TGTGCCAGCAGCTTAGCCGCGCAATTAAACACTGAAGCTTTCTTT. This chain links TRBV7-2 with TRBJ1-1; no clear D gene. V gave up 0 bases and J gave up 2 bases, with 10 bases separating them. The CDR3 is 15 residues long. Looked up from germline, CDR1 is SGHTA and CDR2 is FQGNSA.

The V and J genes are TRBV9 and TRBJ2-3; a weak D match, TRBD2 (6 bases). CDR3 length: 16 amino acids. Trimming left V 4 bases short and J 4 bases short, with 19 bases between. Germline V CDR1 and CDR2: SGDLS, YYNGEE. CDR3: CASSTLSGSKADTQYF. CDR3 nucleotide sequence: TGTGCCAGCAGCACCCTTAGCGGATCCAAGGCAGATACGCAGTATTTT.

The rearrangement joins TRBV9 to TRBJ1-3; D ambiguous. Germline V gene sequence: CDR1 SGDLS, CDR2 YYNGEE. Trimming removed 4 bases from V and 0 bases from J, with 17 bases in between. The CDR3 runs to 17 residues. CDR3 in DNA: TGTGCCAGCAGCTCTACAATGGGAGGATACTCTGGAAACACCATATATTTT. Encoded protein: CASSSTMGGYSGNTIYF.

The chain is built from TRBV7-8 and TRBJ1-4, with 7 bases fitting TRBD1. Germline V gene lookup returns CDR1 SGHVS and CDR2 FQNEAQ. The CDR3 has 14 residues. Germline trimming cut 5 bases from V and 3 bases from J; bases unmatched to any gene: 3. CDR3 loop: CASSQGVANEKLFF. The CDR3 coding sequence is TGTGCCAGCAGCCAGGGGGTGGCTAATGAAAAACTGTTTTTT.

V is TRBV6-1 and J is TRBJ2-7, with 7 positions matching TRBD2. Trimming took 1 base from V and 2 from J; bases not matched to a gene: 11. CDR3 length: 17 amino acids. The germline V gene has CDR1 MNHNS and CDR2 SASEGT. CDR3: CASSEVWGGASAYEQYF. The CDR3 nucleotides read TGTGCCAGCAGTGAAGTATGGGGAGGGGCCTCCGCCTACGAGCAGTACTTC.

This sequence joins TRBV28 and TRBJ2-5; perhaps TRBD2 as D (6 bases). Germline V gene sequence: CDR1 MDHEN, CDR2 SYDVKM. The length of the CDR3 is 15 residues. Deletions cut 4 bases from V and 2 bases from J, with 14 bases between. The CDR3 sequence: CASSSGEEGQETQYF. The CDR3 nucleotides are TGTGCCAGCAGTTCCGGGGAGGAGGGGCAAGAGACCCAGTACTTC.

The chain carries TRBV7-4 and TRBJ1-2, with D hard to call. The CDR3 loop spans 15 amino acids. The germline V gene has CDR1 SGHVT and CDR2 SQSDAQ. V gave up 4 bases and J gave up 13 bases, with 25 bases separating them. Here the CDR3 reads CASSSNVGPLALCTF. CDR3 DNA: TGTGCCAGCAGCTCCAATGTGGGCCCACTCGCTCTATGCACCTTC.

The chain combines TRBV5-4 with TRBJ2-4, with TRBD2 as a possible D gene (7 bases). Per the germline V gene, CDR1 is SGHNT and CDR2 is YYREEE (reference sequence). V dropped 4 bases and J dropped 4 bases, with 15 bases sitting between them. This CDR3 comprises 15 residues. CDR3 coding DNA: TGTGCCAGCAGCCCCCCGGGGGGCCAGAAAAACATTCAGTACTTC. Its translation is CASSPPGGQKNIQYF. The entire variable domain, with the rest obtained from reference TRBV5-4 and TRBJ2-4, is as follows: ETGVTQSPTHLIKTRGQQVTLRCSSQSGHNTVSWYQQALGQGPQFIFQYYREEENGRGNFPPRFSGLQFPNYSSELNVNALELDDSALYLCASSPPGGQKNIQYFGAGTRLSVL.

The chain links TRBV15 to TRBJ1-1; D call uncertain. The CDR3 has 15 residues. Looked up from germline, CDR1 is LNHNV and CDR2 is YYDKDF (reference sequence). The ends were cut back, 1 base at V and 3 bases at J, with 12 bases in the middle. The CDR3 protein is CATSRVAGGYTEAFF. CDR3 coding DNA: TGTGCCACCAGCAGAGTGGCGGGCGGCTACACTGAAGCTTTCTTT.